Sequencing of this TCR beta chain was carried out in a study of blood T cells in healthy people across ages. Trimming removed 5 bases from V and 5 bases from J; junction bases left unmatched: 6. Per the germline V gene, CDR1 is SGHRS and CDR2 is YFSETQ. The CDR3 loop spans 14 amino acids. Through a sample-barcoded 5' primer and a J-beta primer mix, a second PCR was run for roughly 7 to 12 cycles. A minimum of 3 million CDR3-containing paired-end reads was obtained for each sample. TCRdb processed the 5' RACE reads anew with MiXCR; each CDR3 protein has one entry. The table includes some 890,000 distinct CDR3 sequences, 29% detected once. These data also formed part of another study, on T cells of mothers and their children.

Sequencing was done on a sample of blood. This rearrangement joins TRBV5-1 to TRBJ2-3; 9 bases are a match to TRBD2. The sequence derives from a woman between 35 and 50 years old in good health. The CDR3 here is CASRGGGAEDTQYF. The DNA for the CDR3 is TGCGCCAGCAGGGGCGGGGGGGCCGAAGATACGCAGTATTTT.